This TCR beta chain was identified in a study of cytomegalovirus exposure and HLA in healthy donors (dated by TCRdb to about 2017). Regarding the study in general: In an earlier analysis of roughly 500 of the donors, roughly 300 Gb of sequence data and just under 120 million unique TCR beta sequences from 150 million to 200 million T cells were reported. Roughly 300 gigabases of sequencing data and 70 million to 95 million unique TCR sequences made up an early release that covered some 640 HLA-typed donors. The genetic ancestry cluster associated with self-reported Caucasian donors included around 76% of the roughly 380 genotyped donors. The study aimed to test whether cataloging public T cell receptors could reveal signatures of past pathogen exposure. Using immunosequencing, the study profiled T cell repertoires from 550 to 750 subjects and related those repertoires to cytomegalovirus serostatus. In addition to the first cohort of approximately 670 subjects, a separate validation cohort of approximately 120 different subjects was used. To predict cytomegalovirus infection status, the study combined high-throughput TCR immunosequencing, statistical association of individual TCRs with disease status, and machine learning. In a later analysis, previously published TCR beta repertoires from 550 to 750 donors were re-analyzed and high-resolution HLA genotyping was added so that TCR occurrence patterns could be studied. Rather than drawing on any new phenotypic data, the later analysis identified candidate immune exposures from TCR beta sequences and the way those sequences occurred across donors. In an earlier analysis of roughly 540 of the donors, high-throughput TCR beta sequencing was used to judge whether each TCR beta V gene segment behaved as functional or pseudogenic. Donor age, sex, ethnicity and CMV serostatus were collected together with the repertoire data. Genome-wide SNP genotypes for about 65% of the 666 donors were used in a later genetic analysis, which treated that subset as a discovery cohort. Every discovery cohort repertoire had been produced on one sequencing platform. HLA typing covered class I and class II loci at four-digit resolution. The number of donors typed differed by locus, with about 629-640 for A, B, C, DRB1 and DQB1, roughly 520 for DQA1, under 610 for DPA1, and approximately 470 for DPB1. A handful of DR-DQ haplotypes were treated as single units for association and clustering because of strong linkage in the cohort. Among 300 to 500 genotyped donors of the cohort, an average of roughly 230,000 unique TCR beta nucleotide sequences was sequenced per donor, of which 15% to 20% were non-productive. Study-wide findings and limitations: Most CMV-associated TCR beta chains appeared to be HLA-restricted in a later analysis, and the HLA associations seemed to be driven largely by CMV exposure. A later genetic analysis associated a missense DCLRE1C variant with V-gene and J-gene trimming of TCR beta chains, and an independent cohort replicated the association. Some IMGT-functional V segments, including TRBV6-2 and TRBV6-3, could not be told apart with the 87-base-pair reads, so those segments were excluded. In a later analysis, some 18,000 TCR beta sequences were associated with specific HLA alleles at a false discovery rate of 0.05. Only TCR beta chains were sequenced in this cohort, and the absence of alpha or paired-chain data limited detectable features. Because HLA typing was missing for some donors at each locus, association tests included only the typed subset. While some public TCRs were present in many individuals, most TCR sequences turned up only very rarely across donors. In a later genetic analysis, fewer N-insertions in productive TCRs were reported among donors in an Asian-associated ancestry cluster than the approximately 630-donor mean. A further reported finding was that TCR beta sequences accurately predicted the HLA-A and HLA-B alleles for most subjects in the first cohort. The classifier was reported to diagnose cytomegalovirus status with high specificity and sensitivity in both the original and validation cohorts. Presence/absence analyses assumed roughly uniform sequencing depth across donors, an assumption that may not hold. Assigning TCR associations to individual alleles was difficult when HLA alleles, especially DR and DQ, strongly co-occurred. In an earlier analysis of 587 of the donors, most TCR beta V segments were observed in productive rearrangements about 87% or about 30% of the time, broadly matching IMGT annotations. The authors suggested that the approach could potentially be extended to other disease states and immunological phenotypes. Approximately 16 rarely observed V segments, including chromosome 9 orphons, were excluded from the earlier analysis of approximately 600 of the donors because counts were too low. The only immune exposure information available for the cohort was CMV serostatus. Correlated functional status among segregating V segments might reflect linkage disequilibrium, but an unknown experimental factor could not be ruled out. According to a later analysis, TCR association rates differed among HLA loci, with DRB1 alleles showing the most associated TCRs and HLA-C alleles showing the fewest. Compared with equally common non-associated chains, HLA-associated TCR beta chains in a later analysis were more clonally expanded and had lower generation probabilities. The sequencing pipeline was judged likely to have produced a cluster of highly shared sequence variants as a technical artifact. Three of the identified cytomegalovirus-associated TCR beta chains were confirmed in vitro to be specific for cytomegalovirus antigens. The study listed 150 to 200 TCR beta chains as associated with cytomegalovirus. According to a later analysis, parvovirus B19, influenza, CMV and Epstein-Barr virus appeared linked to several top co-occurrence clusters.

The cohort consisted of 666 healthy bone marrow donors. At the time of sampling, every cohort member was nominally healthy, though immune exposures that went unrecorded were likely present. The donor was CMV seropositive and was included in the group of 289 seropositive cohort members. A peripheral blood sample was provided by each donor, and peripheral blood mononuclear cells were used for TCR beta sequencing. The Qiagen DNeasy Blood Extraction Kit was used to extract genomic DNA from the blood cell samples. Turning to this clone: Its specific antigen is unknown. The record has no base qualities; no much larger clone is one base away.

The library was generated by the immunoSEQ multiplex PCR assay. For the multiplex PCR, a mixture combining 60 forward primers for TCR Vbeta segments and 13 reverse primers for TCR Jbeta segments was used. The CDR3 region of rearranged TCR beta genes was amplified from genomic DNA with a multiplex PCR assay. Amplified TCR beta libraries were sequenced as 87-base-pair reads on the Illumina HiSeq System. The original pipeline was this. A later analysis tallied tens of millions of unique TCR beta chains across the 700 or so repertoires, and about 10 million of those chains were shared by two or more donors. Raw reads were error-corrected and collapsed into unique sequences with a nearest-neighbor algorithm that merged closely related sequences to remove PCR and sequencing errors. V, D and J gene segments were assigned by aligning CDR3 sequences to IMGT reference sequences. Each retained sequence needed at least a six-nucleotide match to both a V gene segment and a J gene segment. Rearrangements were called productive when the CDR3 lacked stop codons and stayed in frame with V and J; all others were non-productive. Following IMGT convention, CDR3 was defined as the stretch from the second conserved V-encoded cysteine to the conserved J-encoded phenylalanine. The earlier analysis of 587 of the donors excluded any sequence lacking an unambiguous match to a single V gene segment. In an earlier analysis of some 590 of the donors, a V segment was called functional when productive rearrangements were above 56.7%, and segregating when the standard deviation between donors exceeded 5%. To diagnose cytomegalovirus status from the catalog of TCR beta chain sequences, a statistical classification framework was built. In a later analysis, V and J genes were assigned by comparing TCR nucleotide sequences against IMGT/GENE-DB human TR gene sequences. A later analysis assigned CDR3 sequences and most-parsimonious VDJ recombination scenarios with the TCRdist pipeline. A later analysis defined each TCR beta chain by its CDR3 amino acid sequence plus V-gene family, and excluded reads lacking a unique V-gene family. In a later analysis, approximately 590 highly shared, low-generation-probability nucleotide sequences were removed to address suspected cross-contamination and a sequencing artifact. A later analysis calculated a clonal expansion index for each public chain from normalized within-repertoire ranks of inferred template counts. In a later analysis, generation probabilities were computed with a VDJ recombination model fitted to out-of-frame rearrangements, and the resulting probabilities were checked against IGoR. In a later analysis, TCR-TCR, TCR-HLA and TCR-CMV co-occurrence was scored with hypergeometric tests, and a repertoire-size bias correction was applied to TCR pairs. A later analysis estimated false discovery rates by permuting HLA or CMV assignments 20 times. A later analysis grouped co-occurring TCRs with DBSCAN, adding TCRdist sequence similarity when clustering within HLA-allele-positive subsets. For co-occurrence clustering, repertoires with fewer than 30,000 or more than 120,000 public chains were excluded, along with about five repertoires with anomalous nucleotide sharing. TCRdb's version of the immuneACCESS table is confined to in-frame rearrangements and falls short of the full clone set. An unresolved V gene accounts for under half of the shortfall where checked; the remainder is of unknown origin. Clone size and V and J calls were adopted from that table, with D and trimming inferred from the DNA. The sample profile shows about 120,000 clones; about 10% of them were found once. The top ten clones comprise approximately 4.4% of the sample.

The germline V gene (reference sequence) sets CDR1 to LNHDA and CDR2 to SQIVND. V was cut back by 1 base and J by 3 bases, leaving a gap of 9 bases between them. The CDR3 spans 14 residues, from the cysteine through the phenylalanine. Only the CDR3 DNA stays, 42 bases, in frame from base 1. This receptor was identified in a woman younger than 30 in good health and CMV-seropositive. The sequenced sample was PBMCs. The receptor chain draws on TRBV19 and TRBJ1-1, with the D gene call left open. The CDR3 sequence is CASSIGGADTEAFF. The DNA is as follows: TGTGCCAGTAGTATAGGGGGAGCCGACACTGAAGCTTTCTTT.